The rows below give T cell receptor beta chains drawn from one sample of a study of shared clonotypes between healthy human individuals. Profiling relied on immunoSEQ multiplex PCR, and the TCRdb table lists in-frame clones only, not all of them. Among about 470,000 clones, roughly 83% were seen once, and the ten largest hold approximately 13%. The sequencing sample was made of PBMCs. The receptor set was obtained from a woman aged 35 to 49 in good health. Some clones in this sample may be carry-over from other donors' samples. CDR3s include the opening cysteine and the closing phenylalanine or tryptophan. D genes are given only for firm matches. Where a row states a size, it is once, few, many or the class of an expanded clone; other rows omit it.

size,J,V,D,DNA,CDR3
few,TRBJ1-4,TRBV30,NA,TGTGCCTGGAGTGGGGGTCTCGGTGAAAAACTGTTTTTT,CAWSGGLGEKLFF
NA,TRBJ1-6,TRBV4-1,NA,TGCGCCAGCAGCCAAGATCAGGGGTTATCCCTCCACTTT,CASSQDQGLSLHF
few,TRBJ2-1,TRBV7-8,TRBD1,TGTGCCAGCAGCTCCGACGGGACAGGGAAGTTCTTC,CASSSDGTGKFF
NA,TRBJ2-5,TRBV10-3,TRBD2,TGTGCCATAGCGACAGATCCCTTAGCGGGAGGGTACCAAGAGACCCAGTACTTC,CAIATDPLAGGYQETQYF
NA,TRBJ1-1,TRBV6-6,NA,TGTGCCAGCAGTTACAATACCGTGGCAGGGACTGAAGCTTTCTTT,CASSYNTVAGTEAFF
few,TRBJ1-5,TRBV27,NA,TGTGCCAGACGGGGGGGAGATTATAGCAATCAGCCCCAGCATTTT,CARRGGDYSNQPQHF
NA,TRBJ1-1,TRBV5-4,NA,TGTGCCAGCACCCTATCCCGGGGAATCACTGAAGCTTTCTTT,CASTLSRGITEAFF
once,TRBJ2-7,TRBV5-1,NA,TGCGCCAGCAGCTTGGTAGGCGGAACCCCCTACGAGCAGTACTTC,CASSLVGGTPYEQYF
NA,TRBJ1-2,TRBV15,TRBD1,TGTGCCACCAGCAGAGATCTAAAGGGGACAGAGGGTGGCTACACCTTC,CATSRDLKGTEGGYTF
NA,TRBJ1-1,TRBV27,NA,TGTGCCAGCAGTTTAACGGGGATCCACGTCCCGAATACTGAAGCTTTCTTT,CASSLTGIHVPNTEAFF
NA,TRBJ2-4,TRBV9,NA,TGTGCCAGCAGGGACAGCCGCACCGAGATTCAGTACTTC,CASRDSRTEIQYF
NA,TRBJ2-7,TRBV7-2,NA,TGTGCCAGCAGCTTTCTTTACGAGCAGTACTTC,CASSFLYEQYF
once,TRBJ2-2,TRBV18,NA,TGTGCCAGCTCTCGAGGGGCGGAGCGCAACACCGGGGAGCTGTTTTTT,CASSRGAERNTGELFF
few,TRBJ2-6,TRBV30,NA,TGTGCCTGGTACGGGGGGCTTGGGGCCAACGTCCTGACTTTC,CAWYGGLGANVLTF
NA,TRBJ1-2,TRBV19,TRBD1,TGTGCCAGTAGTATGCGACAGGGGATCGGCTACACCTTC,CASSMRQGIGYTF
NA,TRBJ2-1,TRBV7-2,TRBD2,TGTGCCAGCACCCCTGTAGCTGGCGGGGGATACAATGAGCAGTTCTTC,CASTPVAGGGYNEQFF
NA,TRBJ1-1,TRBV10-1,NA,TGCGCCAGCAGTGAGCCTAAACAGGGTCGGAACACTGAAGCTTTCTTT,CASSEPKQGRNTEAFF
NA,TRBJ1-1,TRBV5-4,NA,TGTGCCAGCACCAAAGGGGGGTACATGAACACTGAAGCTTTCTTT,CASTKGGYMNTEAFF
NA,TRBJ2-3,TRBV19,NA,TGTGCCAGTAGTATCGGGGACACAGATACGCAGTATTTT,CASSIGDTDTQYF
NA,TRBJ2-2,TRBV7-6,TRBD1,TGTGCCAGCAGCTTACAGGGGGCTAACGCCGGGGAGCTGTTTTTT,CASSLQGANAGELFF
once,TRBJ2-2,TRBV6-1,NA,TGTGCCAGCACCCTAGCGTCGAACACCGGGGAGCTGTTTTTT,CASTLASNTGELFF
NA,TRBJ1-1,TRBV5-1,NA,TGCGCCAGCAGCTTGGGTAGGGTTACTGAAGCTTTCTTT,CASSLGRVTEAFF
NA,TRBJ2-2,TRBV7-7,TRBD1,TGTGCCAGCAGCTCGGGACAGGCGAACACCGGGGAGCTGTTTTTT,CASSSGQANTGELFF
NA,TRBJ2-5,TRBV7-9,NA,TGTGCCAGCAGCCCCGGGAGAGAACAAGAGACCCAGTACTTC,CASSPGREQETQYF
NA,TRBJ2-7,TRBV28,NA,TGTGCCAGTGGTTTGGGACTGGGACTCGCCTACGAGCAGTACTTC,CASGLGLGLAYEQYF
NA,TRBJ1-5,TRBV6-5,NA,TGTGCCAGCAGTTTTCAGGCCACAATGGAGCCCCAGCATTTT,CASSFQATMEPQHF
NA,TRBJ2-7,TRBV9,TRBD1,TGTGCCAGCAGCGTAGCGGAGACAGGGATCTACGAGCAGTACTTC,CASSVAETGIYEQYF
NA,TRBJ1-5,TRBV18,NA,TGTGCCAGCTCACCTTCAGGCGGTGGGCCCCAGCCCCAGCATTTT,CASSPSGGGPQPQHF
NA,TRBJ1-2,TRBV30,NA,TGTGCCTGGAGTTTCGGCAGTTACTATGGCTACACCTTC,CAWSFGSYYGYTF
NA,TRBJ1-1,TRBV6-1,NA,TGTGCCAGCGGTTATGAAGCTTTCTTT,CASGYEAFF
once,TRBJ2-5,TRBV18,NA,TGTGCCAGCTCAACTGACAGACAAGAGACCCAGTACTTC,CASSTDRQETQYF
NA,TRBJ2-1,TRBV5-1,NA,TGCGCCAGCAGCTTGGAGAGATCCTACAATGAGCAGTTCTTC,CASSLERSYNEQFF
NA,TRBJ2-7,TRBV6-5,NA,TGTGCCAGCAGCTTGCCCCAGACAAGCTCCTACGAGCAGTACTTC,CASSLPQTSSYEQYF
NA,TRBJ2-3,TRBV11-2,TRBD2,TGTGCCAGCAGCCCTTCGCCTGGACTAGCGAAAACAGATACGCAGTATTTT,CASSPSPGLAKTDTQYF
NA,TRBJ2-5,TRBV2,NA,TGTGCCAGCATTTTGAGACAGGGAGGATCGGAGACCCAGTACTTC,CASILRQGGSETQYF
NA,TRBJ1-1,TRBV9,NA,TGTGCCAGCAGCGCAAGACATACAGGGTCCACTGAAGCTTTCTTT,CASSARHTGSTEAFF
NA,TRBJ2-1,TRBV7-9,NA,TGTGCCAGCAGCTTAGTGGGAACCTACAATGAGCAGTTCTTC,CASSLVGTYNEQFF
NA,TRBJ2-3,TRBV28,NA,TGTGCCAGCAGTCCTCGACACGGAATACGGAAAGGAAGCACAGATACGCAGTATTTT,CASSPRHGIRKGSTDTQYF
once,TRBJ2-7,TRBV28,TRBD2,TGTGCCAGCAACCAGATTGGGACTAGCGGCAGATACGAGCAGTACTTC,CASNQIGTSGRYEQYF
NA,TRBJ1-1,TRBV6-5,TRBD1,TGTGCCAGCAGTGAAGACAGGGGGGGCACTGAAGCTTTCTTT,CASSEDRGGTEAFF
NA,TRBJ2-7,TRBV15,NA,TGTGCCACCAGCAGAGGAGGACAGTACCCCTACGAGCAGTACTTC,CATSRGGQYPYEQYF